This TCR beta chain was recovered during a study of T cell repertoires and Cas9 in healthy adults (dated by TCRdb to about 2018). In terms of the full investigation: Within the CD4 and CD8 compartments, the researchers characterized SpCas9-reactive T cells in terms of multi-effector potency, cytotoxicity and lineage determination. Preexisting T cell immunity against the Streptococcus pyogenes Cas9 nuclease (SpCas9) used in CRISPR gene editing was examined in the study.

The receptor library was made with the immunoSEQ multiplex PCR assay. Imported from immuneACCESS, the table was reduced by TCRdb to in-frame sequences with V and J called. These copies leave out some clones; in studies compared against another copy, an unresolved V gene accounts for under half, and the cause of the remainder is not known. The sample contains 400 to 650 clones, almost 90% of them found a single time. The ten top clones hold roughly 6% of the sample. There are a few counts of this clone. No clone much larger than this one lies a single base away; base qualities are absent. Beyond this particular receptor, the publication reports: In vitro, the proliferation and function of SpCas9-reactive effector T cells were reported to be mitigated by SpCas9-reactive regulatory T cells. A preexisting SpCas9-directed effector T cell response was described as ubiquitous among the healthy humans studied.

The CDR3 runs 15 residues from the cysteine to the phenylalanine. The retained sequence is limited to the CDR3, 45 bases, with the frame set at the first base. CDR1 LNHDA and CDR2 SQIVND are derived from the germline V gene (reference sequence). The germline V and J ends show losses of 4 bases and 5 bases respectively, and no gene match explains 6 bases of the junction. Donors were healthy humans. Sequencing input: SpCas9-reactive CD4+ effector T cells (CD137+, CD154-, CD25-, CD127+) from PBMCs; culture status not recorded. Sample cell subset or site, as interpreted from the label and publication: SpCas9-reactive effector T cells. The chain employs TRBV19 and TRBJ2-7; the junction holds 12 bases that match TRBD2. The clonotype was recovered from a human donor in good health. This receptor has the CDR3 CASSRGLAGKDEQYF. The nucleotides are TGTGCCAGTAGTAGAGGACTAGCGGGGAAGGACGAGCAGTACTTC.